The T cell receptor beta chain under discussion was sequenced for a study of blood T cell repertoires in COVID-19. V was clipped by 6 bases and J by 4 bases; unmatched bases: 5. Germline values: CDR1 MNHEY, CDR2 SVGAGI. The CDR3 covers 14 residues. The age range of participants was about 18 to 89 years, with residence in about two dozen US areas. A COVID-19 case had been met by exposed participants during the 2 weeks before study entry. As originally analysed: Estimation of nucleated cell counts was performed using reference gene primer amplification. TCRdb keeps only in-frame clones here, not all; method: immunoSEQ multiplex PCR. V, J and clone size are those of that table, while D and trimming were read from the DNA. Of 200,000 or so clones listed, 88% are singletons. Only one count was recorded for this clone.

Sequenced input: PBMCs or T cells enriched from blood (not recorded which). The clonotype comes from a woman in her thirties who had been exposed to COVID-19. This chain connects TRBV6-5 to TRBJ1-5; 8 bases match TRBD1. Here the CDR3 reads CASRGTGRNQPQHF. DNA for the CDR3: TGTGCCAGCAGGGGGACAGGTCGTAATCAGCCCCAGCATTTT.